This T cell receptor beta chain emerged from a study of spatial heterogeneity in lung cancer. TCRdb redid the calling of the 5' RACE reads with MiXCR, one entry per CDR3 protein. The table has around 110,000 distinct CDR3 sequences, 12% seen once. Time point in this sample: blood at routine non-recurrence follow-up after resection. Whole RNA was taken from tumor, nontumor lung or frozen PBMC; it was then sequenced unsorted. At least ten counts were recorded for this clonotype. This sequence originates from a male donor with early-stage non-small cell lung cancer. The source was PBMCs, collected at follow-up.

CDR3 nucleotides: TGCGCCAGCAGCCAGGACAGGTACTACGAGCAGTACTTC. It is translated as CASSQDRYYEQYF. The rearrangement joins TRBV4-1 to TRBJ2-7, with 7 bases aligning to TRBD1. The CDR3 has 13 amino acids. Trimming took 3 bases from V and 3 from J; bases not matched to a gene: 2. Germline loops: CDR1 MGHRA, CDR2 YSYEKL.